This T cell receptor beta chain was recovered during a study of blood T cells in healthy people across ages. CDR3 length: 18 residues. Together with a sample-barcoded 5' primer, a J-beta primer mix was included in a second PCR lasting roughly 6 to 12 cycles. TCRdb called the 5' RACE reads again in MiXCR, with one record for every CDR3 protein. Here the sample spans approximately 350,000 distinct CDR3 sequences, roughly half being singletons. The TCR originated in a man in his 60s in good health. The chain is built from TRBV21-1 and TRBJ2-4; no check of the table's D call, TRBD1, against the DNA was made. TRBV21-1 is designated a pseudogene. Sequencing input: blood. CDR3 sequence (DNA): TGTGCCAGCAGCAAGGGGGACCATCCGGATACCGCCAAAAACATTCAGTACTTC. It translates to CASSKGDHPDTAKNIQYF.